This T cell receptor (beta chain) was identified during a study of T cells in Graves' hyperthyroidism and ophthalmopathy. General study points: The authors' 13 V-J model separated ophthalmopathy from stable hyperthyroidism. The model forecast ophthalmopathy, anticipating it by a median 6.5 months before onset. Among thyroid clonotypes expanded above 0.001, most also appeared in blood.

Authors of the study amplified TCR beta CDR3 regions from RNA transcripts. With the HTBI primer set, the TCR CDR3 went through a first round of RT-PCR. One entry per CDR3 protein results from TCRdb running MiXCR on the multiplex PCR reads. This table has about 360,000 distinct CDR3 sequences, roughly 13% appearing once. This CDR3 has 14 amino acids. V shed 5 bases and J shed 4 bases, with 13 bases lying between them. The germline CDR1 and CDR2 sequences are SEHNR and FQNEAQ (reference sequence). Blood sampling occurred at first hyperthyroidism diagnosis, ahead of any ophthalmopathy symptoms. This clonotype was counted at least ten times. Its antigen is currently unknown.

What was sequenced was blood. The V call is TRBV7-9, the J call TRBJ2-3, with D possibly matching TRBD1 (6 bases). The TCR was taken from a man aged 25-45 years with Graves' hyperthyroidism that later progressed to Graves' ophthalmopathy. The CDR3 bases are TGTGCCAGCAGCCCCCCAGGGGTACCAGATACGCAGTATTTT. Translated, it gives CASSPPGVPDTQYF.